What follows are 30 T cell receptor beta chains derived from one specimen sequenced in a study of CD8 T cells in Susac syndrome. Reverse transcription used roughly 0.45 to 1 ug RNA and random hexamers. TCRdb recomputed calls from the immunoSEQ multiplex PCR reads with MiXCR, one row per CDR3 protein. The sample has tens of thousands of distinct CDR3 sequences; around 96% are singletons. The specimen was CD8+ T cells from PBMCs. These receptors were collected from a human donor with Susac syndrome.

The V and J genes are TRBV20-1 and TRBJ2-7; D is ambiguous. Trimming took 3 bases from V and 9 from J, leaving 15 bases between them. Germline CDR1 reads DFQATT; CDR2 reads SNEGSKA (reference sequence). The CDR3 consists of 12 residues. CDR3 sequence reads: CSASTSPSGQYF. CDR3 DNA sequence: TGCAGTGCTAGCACTTCGCCATCCGGGCAGTACTTC.

The chain employs TRBV19 and TRBJ2-5; D is possibly TRBD1 (6 bases). In germline, CDR1 is LNHDA, CDR2 SQIVND (reference sequence). This CDR3 spans 13 amino acids. V lost 6 bases and J 5 bases, leaving 13 bases between the germline ends. The CDR3: CASRQGREETQYF. The CDR3 nucleotides are TGTGCCAGTAGACAGGGAAGAGAGGAGACCCAGTACTTC.

The table lists this clonotype with a count of one. The chain joins TRBV12-3 or TRBV12-4 to TRBJ1-2, with TRBD1 matching 8 bases. V lost 6 bases and J lost 3; bases outside the gene matches: 9. This CDR3 contains 15 residues. In DNA, the CDR3 is TGTGCCAGCAGCGTGGGGGCAGGGGGCGACTATGGCTACACCTTC. Protein product: CASSVGAGGDYGYTF.

The rearrangement joins TRBV5-4 to TRBJ2-1, with TRBD2 identical over 9 bases. This CDR3 spans 15 amino acids. Germline V CDR1 and CDR2: SGHNT, YYREEE (reference sequence). V lost 0 bases, J lost 7 bases, and 5 bases stayed unmatched. CDR3 bases: TGTGCCAGCAGCTTGGGGGGACTAGCAGGGAATGAGCAGTTCTTC. Translation gives CASSLGGLAGNEQFF.

The CDR3: CASRQGRDEQFF. In DNA, the CDR3 is TGTGCCAGCAGGCAGGGTCGCGATGAGCAGTTCTTC. V is TRBV28 and J is TRBJ2-1; weak D call: TRBD1 (5 bases). V was trimmed by 6 bases and J by 8 bases, leaving 11 bases between them. The germline gives CDR1 MDHEN, CDR2 SYDVKM. This CDR3 has 12 amino acids.

The chain is built from TRBV5-1 and TRBJ1-5, with D unclear. Looked up from germline, CDR1 is SGHRS and CDR2 is YFSETQ. The CDR3 consists of 15 residues. The V end lost 1 base, the J end lost 3 bases, and 11 bases lay between the germline ends. DNA for the CDR3: TGCGCCAGCAGCTTGCGGGGAGGGAACAATCAGCCCCAGCATTTT. Protein: CASSLRGGNNQPQHF.

The CDR3 DNA reads TGTGCCAGCAGTTACTCTTATAGGGGGGACTACGAGCAGTACTTC. Its protein is CASSYSYRGDYEQYF. This chain uses TRBV6-2 or TRBV6-3 with TRBJ2-7; D may match TRBD1 or TRBD2 (6 bases each). This CDR3 is built from 15 residues. The germline V gene has CDR1 MNHEY and CDR2 SVGEGT. Trimming removed 0 bases at V and 3 bases at J, with 12 bases between.

This clonotype occurred a few times. CDR3: CASSLLGADSPLHF. The CDR3 nucleotides are TGTGCCAGCAGTTTACTGGGGGCCGATTCACCCCTCCACTTT. V gene TRBV27 combines with J gene TRBJ1-6; D may be TRBD1 (6 bases). The germline gives CDR1 MNHEY, CDR2 SMNVEV (reference sequence). The CDR3 has 14 residues. V was pared by 2 bases and J by 8 bases, with 10 bases between.

The chain couples TRBV20-1 to TRBJ1-5, with 7 bases matching TRBD1. V lost 3 bases to trimming and J lost 9 bases; unmatched junction nucleotides: 8. Per germline, CDR1 DFQATT and CDR2 SNEGSKA (reference sequence). The CDR3 extends over 13 amino acids. The CDR3 DNA is TGCAGTGCTAGGGCCAACAGGGGCCGGCCCCAGCATTTT. This codes for CSARANRGRPQHF.

The J gene is TRBJ1-5, the V gene TRBV19; perhaps TRBD1 as D (6 bases). The V and J ends lost 3 bases and 9 bases respectively, with 9 bases between them. The CDR3 length is 12 residues. Germline lookup yields CDR1 LNHDA and CDR2 SQIVND (reference sequence). CDR3 sequence reads: CASSITTGPQHF. CDR3 nucleotides: TGTGCCAGTAGTATCACGACAGGGCCCCAGCATTTT.

The V call is TRBV4-3, the J call TRBJ1-4; D is ambiguous. CDR3 size: 15 residues. V lost 3 bases, J lost 0 bases, and 8 bases lay in between. CDR1 is LGHNA, CDR2 YSLEER, per germline. CDR3 in amino acids: CASSHGGATNEKLFF. In DNA, the CDR3 is TGCGCCAGCAGCCATGGCGGAGCAACTAATGAAAAACTGTTTTTT.

The chain employs TRBV4-3 and TRBJ2-6, with a weak D call TRBD1 (5 bases). The V and J ends lost 1 base and 1 base respectively, with 11 bases between them. CDR1 is LGHNA, CDR2 YSLEER, per germline. This CDR3 is built from 17 residues. The CDR3 DNA reads as TGCGCCAGCAGCCAAGCCAACCCAGGGTCTGGGGCCAACGTCCTGACTTTC. Protein sequence: CASSQANPGSGANVLTF.

This clonotype was observed a single time. The chain couples TRBV14 to TRBJ2-7; maybe TRBD1 (6 bases). Germline V gives CDR1 SGHDN, CDR2 FVKESK. Between the trimmed V and J ends, which lost 3 bases and 2 bases, there was a span of 8 bases. The CDR3 covers 13 residues. CDR3 residues: CASSQRQAYEQYF. For the CDR3, the DNA is TGTGCCAGCAGCCAGAGACAGGCCTACGAGCAGTACTTC.

V gene TRBV4-3 combines with J gene TRBJ2-2, with D hard to call. V gave up 3 bases and J gave up 4 bases, with 9 bases separating them. The germline gives CDR1 LGHNA, CDR2 YSLEER. The CDR3 loop spans 14 amino acids. CDR3 residues: CASSQVRATGELFF. Here the CDR3 DNA reads TGCGCCAGCAGCCAGGTCCGGGCCACCGGGGAGCTGTTTTTT.

Note on this clonotype: Germline and junction disagree at one end, which may indicate a read error. The chain has TRBV5-1 and TRBJ2-3; D is unclear. CDR1 and CDR2 from the germline V gene are SGHRS and YFSETQ. This CDR3 has 13 amino acids. The CDR3 DNA follows: TGTGCCAGCAGCTTAGGAGACACAGATACGCAGTATTTT. Translation: CASSLGDTDTQYF.

The rearrangement links TRBV20-1 to TRBJ2-3; weak D call: TRBD2 (5 bases). Trimming removed 1 base at V and 5 bases at J, with 28 bases between. This CDR3 comprises 19 residues. The V gene's germline CDR1 is DFQATT and CDR2 SNEGSKA (reference sequence). CDR3 nucleotide sequence: TGCAGTGCTAGAGCCCAGAGGTCTACGGCCAGAGGGCCCAGAGATACGCAGTATTTT. This gives the protein CSARAQRSTARGPRDTQYF.

The chain's CDR3 is CAIGSDNGELFF. CDR3 nucleotide sequence: TGTGCCATCGGTAGCGACAACGGGGAGCTGTTTTTT. The rearrangement uses TRBV10-3 and TRBJ2-2, with D tentatively TRBD2 (5 bases). The CDR3 is 12 residues long. V gave up 8 bases and J gave up 7 bases, with 11 bases separating them. The germline gives CDR1 ENHRY, CDR2 SYGVKD.

Only one count was recorded for this clonotype. The rearrangement joins TRBV29-1 to TRBJ1-5; possibly TRBD1 for D (6 bases). Trimming cost V 4 bases and J 9 bases, with 16 bases left between them. CDR3 length: 13 residues. Germline V lookup: CDR1 SQVTM, CDR2 ANQGSEA. CDR3 sequence: CSVAEGGHRPQHF. CDR3 nucleotide sequence: TGCAGCGTTGCCGAAGGGGGGCATAGGCCCCAGCATTTT. Using reference TRBV29-1 and TRBJ1-5 for the parts outside the CDR3, the full variable domain is SAVISQKPSRDICQRGTSLTIQCQVDSQVTMMFWYRQQPGQSLTLIATANQGSEATYESGFVIDKFPISRPNLTFSTLTVSNMSPEDSSIYLCSVAEGGHRPQHFGDGTRLSIL.

CDR3 sequence: CASSLTGGEQETQYF. The CDR3 DNA follows: TGTGCCAGCAGCTTAACCGGAGGGGAACAAGAGACCCAGTACTTC. This rearrangement joins TRBV7-3 to TRBJ2-5; maybe TRBD2 (6 bases). Trimming pared 0 bases from V and 2 bases from J, leaving 10 bases between. The CDR3 spans 15 residues. Germline V CDR1 and CDR2: SGHTA, FQGTGA.

The sample holds one count of this clonotype. This chain uses TRBV20-1 with TRBJ2-7; no clear D gene. This CDR3 is 13 amino acids long. V gave up 0 bases and J gave up 3 bases, with 9 bases separating them. Looked up from germline, CDR1 is DFQATT and CDR2 is SNEGSKA (reference sequence). The CDR3 nucleotides read TGCAGTGCTAGAGATTCAGACCACTACGAGCAGTACTTC. This encodes CSARDSDHYEQYF.

This clonotype was seen once. The chain uses TRBV30 and TRBJ2-2; TRBD1 matches at 9 bases. The CDR3 sequence is 15 residues long. Germline CDR1 GTSNPN, CDR2 SVGIG (reference sequence). V shed 3 bases, J shed 5 bases, and the junction held 7 bases outside the gene matches. CDR3 protein: CAWRGDRVDTGELFF. For the CDR3, the DNA is TGTGCCTGGAGGGGGGACAGGGTAGATACCGGGGAGCTGTTTTTT. Combining the CDR3 with reference TRBV30 and TRBJ2-2 gives the whole variable domain SQTIHQWPATLVQPVGSPLSLECTVEGTSNPNLYWYRQAAGRGLQLLFYSVGIGQISSEVPQNLSASRPQDRQFILSSKKLLLSDSGFYLCAWRGDRVDTGELFFGEGSRLTVL.

This clonotype occurred once. The chain carries TRBV20-1 and TRBJ1-6, with D possibly being TRBD1 (5 bases). CDR1 and CDR2 from the germline V gene are DFQATT and SNEGSKA (reference sequence). The CDR3 totals 15 residues. Trimming took 3 bases from V and 6 from J, leaving 15 bases between them. As DNA, the CDR3 is TGCAGTGCTAGGAGGGGTGGGGAGAGTAATTCACCCCTCCACTTT. Protein product: CSARRGGESNSPLHF.

CDR3 sequence (DNA): TGCAGCGGGCGACAGGGTTTGGAGACCCAGTACTTC. Its translation: CSGRQGLETQYF. The chain has TRBV29-1 and TRBJ2-5; 7 bases line up with TRBD1. The germline gives CDR1 SQVTM, CDR2 ANQGSEA. Germline trimming cut 7 bases from V and 5 bases from J; bases unmatched to any gene: 7. The length of the CDR3 is 12 residues.

V is TRBV7-9 and J is TRBJ2-2; a possible D gene is TRBD2 (7 bases). The CDR3 covers 16 residues. V was pared by 5 bases and J by 7 bases, with 20 bases between. Germline V gene lookup returns CDR1 SEHNR and CDR2 FQNEAQ (reference sequence). This CDR3 reads CASSHPRRGADGELFF. CDR3 in DNA: TGTGCCAGCAGCCACCCCCGCCGGGGGGCGGACGGGGAGCTGTTTTTT.

V is TRBV7-2 and J is TRBJ1-4, with D unresolved. The CDR3 spans 15 residues. CDR1 and CDR2 from the germline V gene are SGHTA and FQGNSA. V lost 5 bases to trimming and J lost 3 bases, with 13 bases between them. The CDR3 region is CASSITGGPNEKLFF. The CDR3, as DNA: TGTGCCAGCAGCATTACGGGCGGCCCTAATGAAAAACTGTTTTTT.

This chain connects TRBV27 to TRBJ2-3, with D perhaps matching TRBD2 (5 bases). CDR1 and CDR2 (germline): MNHEY, SMNVEV (reference sequence). The CDR3 covers 15 residues. Trimming shortened V by 3 bases and J by 4 bases, and 14 bases separated the two germline ends. The CDR3 DNA is TGTGCCAGCAGTTTTCGGGAAGGGATCGCAGATACGCAGTATTTT. The encoded protein is CASSFREGIADTQYF.

The gene calls are TRBV3-1 and TRBJ2-3, with 7 bases aligning to TRBD2. This CDR3 is built from 13 residues. CDR1 is LGHDT and CDR2 is YNNKEL in the germline V gene (reference sequence). The junction had 4 bases not matched to a gene; V was cut back by 3 bases and J by 7 bases. The DNA for the CDR3 is TGTGCCAGCAGCCACGGCGGGGGAAATACGCAGTATTTT. Translation: CASSHGGGNTQYF.

This chain links TRBV24-1 with TRBJ2-3, with TRBD1 identical over 7 bases. The germline V gene encodes CDR1 KGHDR and CDR2 SFDVKD. The trim removed 3 bases at V and 0 bases at J, leaving 11 bases unmatched. The CDR3 extends over 18 amino acids. In nucleotides, the CDR3 is TGTGCCACCAGTGATCCGACAGGGCCGGGACCTAGCACAGATACGCAGTATTTT. Its protein product is CATSDPTGPGPSTDTQYF.

This clonotype was detected a few times. This chain connects TRBV12-3 or TRBV12-4 to TRBJ1-2; D gene ambiguous. V lost 5 bases and J 0 bases, leaving 7 bases between the germline ends. The CDR3 runs to 13 residues. The CDR3 coding sequence is TGTGCCAGCAGTCTGACCTCTAACTATGGCTACACCTTC. Its translation: CASSLTSNYGYTF.

The chain couples TRBV4-3 to TRBJ1-1; possible D gene TRBD1, 5 bases. The CDR3 is made up of 13 amino acids. Trimming left V 5 bases short and J 2 bases short, with 9 bases between. Germline CDR1 is LGHNA and CDR2 is YSLEER. DNA for the CDR3: TGCGCCAGCAGCGGGGCCACAAACACTGAAGCTTTCTTT. Its protein is CASSGATNTEAFF.